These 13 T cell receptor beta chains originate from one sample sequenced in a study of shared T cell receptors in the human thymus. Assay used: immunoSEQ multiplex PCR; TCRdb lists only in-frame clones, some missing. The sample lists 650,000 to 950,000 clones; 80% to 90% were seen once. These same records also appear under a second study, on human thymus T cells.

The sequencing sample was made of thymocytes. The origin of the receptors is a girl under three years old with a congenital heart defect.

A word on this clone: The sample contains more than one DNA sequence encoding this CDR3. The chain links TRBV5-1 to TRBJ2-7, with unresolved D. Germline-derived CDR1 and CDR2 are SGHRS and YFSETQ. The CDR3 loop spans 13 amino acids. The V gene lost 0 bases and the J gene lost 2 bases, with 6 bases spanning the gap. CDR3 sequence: CASSLAFPYEQYF. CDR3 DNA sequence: TGCGCCAGCAGCTTGGCTTTTCCCTACGAGCAGTACTTC.

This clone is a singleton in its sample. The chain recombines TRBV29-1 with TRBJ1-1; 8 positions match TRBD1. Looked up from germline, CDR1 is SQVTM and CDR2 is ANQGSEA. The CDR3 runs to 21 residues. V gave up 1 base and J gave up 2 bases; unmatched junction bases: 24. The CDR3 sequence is CSVEGLRRRVMRTGLNTEAFF. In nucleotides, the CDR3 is TGCAGCGTTGAAGGGCTTCGTCGCCGGGTAATGCGGACAGGGCTAAACACTGAAGCTTTCTTT. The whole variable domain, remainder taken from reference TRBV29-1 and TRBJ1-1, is SAVISQKPSRDICQRGTSLTIQCQVDSQVTMMFWYRQQPGQSLTLIATANQGSEATYESGFVIDKFPISRPNLTFSTLTVSNMSPEDSSIYLCSVEGLRRRVMRTGLNTEAFFGQGTRLTVV.

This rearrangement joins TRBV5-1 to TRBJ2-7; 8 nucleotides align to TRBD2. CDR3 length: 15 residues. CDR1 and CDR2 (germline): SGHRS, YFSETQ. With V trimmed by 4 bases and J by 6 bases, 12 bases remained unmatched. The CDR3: CASSLLKGRGAEQYF. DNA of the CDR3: TGCGCCAGCAGCCTCCTGAAGGGGCGGGGGGCCGAGCAGTACTTC. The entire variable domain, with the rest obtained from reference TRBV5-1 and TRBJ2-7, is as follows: KAGVTQTPRYLIKTRGQQVTLSCSPISGHRSVSWYQQTPGQGLQFLFEYFSETQRNKGNFPGRFSGRQFSNSRSEMNVSTLELGDSALYLCASSLLKGRGAEQYFGPGTRLTVT.

Here the CDR3 DNA reads TGTGCCAGTAGTAAGGGGTATAGCAATCAGCCCCAGCATTTT. Residues: CASSKGYSNQPQHF. This chain connects TRBV19 to TRBJ1-5; maybe TRBD1 (5 bases). Germline V gives CDR1 LNHDA, CDR2 SQIVND (reference sequence). The CDR3 loop spans 14 amino acids. V was clipped by 4 bases and J by 0 bases, with 7 bases between them.

CDR3 amino acids: CASGLPQPGLGSTDTQYF. DNA for the CDR3: TGTGCTAGTGGTTTGCCCCAACCGGGACTGGGGAGCACAGATACGCAGTATTTT. The chain carries TRBV12-5 and TRBJ2-3; TRBD2 is a possible D gene (6 bases). The germline V gene encodes CDR1 LGHNT and CDR2 FRNRAP. The CDR3 consists of 18 residues. Trimming cost V 2 bases and J 0 bases, with 18 bases left between them.

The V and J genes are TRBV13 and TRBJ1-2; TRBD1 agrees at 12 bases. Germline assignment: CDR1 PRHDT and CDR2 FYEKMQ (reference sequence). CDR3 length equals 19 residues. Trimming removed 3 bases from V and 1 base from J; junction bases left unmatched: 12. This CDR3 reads CASSFAPGQGAPNNYGYTF. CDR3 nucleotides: TGTGCCAGCAGCTTCGCCCCGGGACAGGGGGCGCCTAATAACTATGGCTACACCTTC.

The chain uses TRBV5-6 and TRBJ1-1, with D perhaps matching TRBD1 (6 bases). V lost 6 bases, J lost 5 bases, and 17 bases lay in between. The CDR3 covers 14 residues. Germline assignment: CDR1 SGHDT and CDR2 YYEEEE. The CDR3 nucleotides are TGTGCCAGCACGGCCGGGGGGGCGGGGACTGAAGCTTTCTTT. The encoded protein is CASTAGGAGTEAFF.

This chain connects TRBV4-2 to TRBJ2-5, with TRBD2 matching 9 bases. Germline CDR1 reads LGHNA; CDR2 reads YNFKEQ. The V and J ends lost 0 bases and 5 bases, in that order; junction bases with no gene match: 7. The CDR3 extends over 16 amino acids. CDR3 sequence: CASSQDASGVLETQYF. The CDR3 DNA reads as TGTGCCAGCAGCCAAGATGCTAGCGGGGTTCTGGAGACCCAGTACTTC.

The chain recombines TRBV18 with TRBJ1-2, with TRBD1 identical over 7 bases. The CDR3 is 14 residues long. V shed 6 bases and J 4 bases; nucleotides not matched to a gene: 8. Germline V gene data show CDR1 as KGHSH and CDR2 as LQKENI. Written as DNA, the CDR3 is TGTGCCAGCTCTCGCGACAGGGCTGGCTATGGCTACACCTTC. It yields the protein CASSRDRAGYGYTF.

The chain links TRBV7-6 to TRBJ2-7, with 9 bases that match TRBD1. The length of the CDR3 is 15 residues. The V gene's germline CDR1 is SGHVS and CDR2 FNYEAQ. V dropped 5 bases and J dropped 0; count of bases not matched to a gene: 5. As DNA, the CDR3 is TGTGCCAGCAGCGCCGGGACAGGGAGCTCCTACGAGCAGTACTTC. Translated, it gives CASSAGTGSSYEQYF.

CDR3: CASSVGGANYGYTF. CDR3 DNA: TGTGCCAGCAGCGTAGGAGGAGCTAACTATGGCTACACCTTC. The V and J genes are TRBV6-1 and TRBJ1-2; no firm D call. The CDR3 contains 14 residues. With 6 bases removed from V and 0 bases from J, the gap between germline ends came to 11 bases. Germline-derived CDR1 and CDR2 are MNHNS and SASEGT.

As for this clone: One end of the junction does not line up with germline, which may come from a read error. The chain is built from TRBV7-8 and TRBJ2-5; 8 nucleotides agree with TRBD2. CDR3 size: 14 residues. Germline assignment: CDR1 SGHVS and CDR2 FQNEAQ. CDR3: CASSPRTSTEAQYF. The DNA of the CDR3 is TGTGCCAGCAGCCCAAGGACTAGCACAGAGGCCCAGTACTTC.

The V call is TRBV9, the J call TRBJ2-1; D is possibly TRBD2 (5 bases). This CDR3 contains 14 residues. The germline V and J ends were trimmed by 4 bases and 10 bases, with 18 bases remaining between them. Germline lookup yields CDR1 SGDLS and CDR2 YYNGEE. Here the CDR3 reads CASSPTLENTEQFF. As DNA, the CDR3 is TGTGCCAGCAGCCCTACACTAGAAAACACCGAGCAGTTCTTC. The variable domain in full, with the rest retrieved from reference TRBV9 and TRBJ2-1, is DSGVTQTPKHLITATGQRVTLRCSPRSGDLSVYWYQQSLDQGLQFLIQYYNGEERAKGNILERFSAQQFPDLHSELNLSSLELGDSALYFCASSPTLENTEQFFGPGTRLTVL.